The 23 T cell receptor beta chains given below trace back to one sample, sequenced in a study of T cell responses to AZD1222 COVID-19 vaccine. The assay was immunoSEQ multiplex PCR, and TCRdb's table has in-frame clones only and misses some. Among 110,000 to 150,000 clones listed, about nine tenths were seen once. The material sequenced was peripheral blood, taken 28 days after the second AZD1222 dose. These receptors were collected from an adult who received the AZD1222 COVID-19 vaccine.

The rearrangement joins TRBV4-3 to TRBJ2-7; 9 bases line up with TRBD1. Germline V gene lookup returns CDR1 LGHNA and CDR2 YSLEER. Trimming cost V 4 bases and J 0 bases; bases outside gene matches: 4. The CDR3 length is 15 residues. CDR3 nucleotides: TGCGCCAGCAGCCCCGGGACAGGGAACTCCTACGAGCAGTACTTC. Residues: CASSPGTGNSYEQYF.

This clone has just one count. The chain is built from TRBV10-1 and TRBJ2-7, with 7 bases identical to TRBD2. Germline loops: CDR1 WNHNN, CDR2 SYGVQD (reference sequence). The CDR3 loop spans 15 amino acids. J was trimmed by 2 bases and V by 3 bases; bases with no gene match: 7. The CDR3 DNA reads as TGCGCCAGCAGTGATCGGGCTAGCGGAGCCTACGAGCAGTACTTC. Its translation: CASSDRASGAYEQYF.

The chain couples TRBV30 to TRBJ1-5, with 9 bases lining up with TRBD1. With V trimmed by 4 bases and J by 7 bases, 5 bases remained unmatched. Germline CDR1 GTSNPN, CDR2 SVGIG (reference sequence). The CDR3 is 13 amino acids. The CDR3 DNA reads as TGTGCCTGGACCGGGACAGGGAAGCAGCCCCAGCATTTT. Amino acid sequence: CAWTGTGKQPQHF.

The chain joins TRBV6-2 or TRBV6-3 to TRBJ1-5; maybe TRBD1 (5 bases). Trimming shortened V by 4 bases and J by 6 bases, and 13 bases separated the two germline ends. The CDR3 covers 14 residues. The germline gives CDR1 MNHEY, CDR2 SVGEGT. This chain's CDR3 is CASSSPSGVQPQHF. The CDR3 coding sequence is TGTGCCAGCAGTTCCCCTTCGGGGGTTCAGCCCCAGCATTTT.

The chain recombines TRBV19 with TRBJ2-1; D not resolved. Per the germline V gene, CDR1 is LNHDA and CDR2 is SQIVND (reference sequence). This CDR3 contains 13 residues. The V gene lost 3 bases and the J gene lost 7 bases, with 10 bases spanning the gap. In DNA form, the CDR3 reads TGTGCCAGTAGTATCCAGTCAAGTAATGAGCAGTTCTTC. Protein sequence: CASSIQSSNEQFF.

The chain uses TRBV21-1 and TRBJ2-7; the table calls TRBD1, which could not be checked here. TRBV21-1 is a pseudogene segment. The length of the CDR3 is 19 residues. The CDR3 DNA is TGTGCCAGCAGCAAAGCGCTCGGACAGGAGCACCGACGGCACTACGAGCAGTACTTC. Encoded protein: CASSKALGQEHRRHYEQYF.

The chain combines TRBV19 with TRBJ1-1; the D is unclear. Germline V gene lookup returns CDR1 LNHDA and CDR2 SQIVND (reference sequence). The CDR3 runs to 16 residues. Trimming removed 3 bases from V and 3 bases from J, with 17 bases in between. The CDR3 DNA reads TGTGCCAGTAGTATCTTCCCGCCCGGAGGGTACACTGAAGCTTTCTTT. Translation gives CASSIFPPGGYTEAFF.

This clone appeared a single time. V gene TRBV21-1 combines with J gene TRBJ1-5. TRBV21-1 is tagged as a pseudogene. This CDR3 comprises 14 residues. CDR3 residues: CASSPDPSNQPQHF. CDR3 nucleotides: TGTGCCAGCAGCCCGGACCCTAGCAATCAGCCCCAGCATTTT.

The chain carries TRBV7-5 and TRBJ2-1; the D call of TRBD2 is as the table states it, not checked on the DNA. TRBV7-5 has pseudogene status. The CDR3 covers 15 residues. Here the CDR3 reads CARSSSGTPYNEQFF. The CDR3 DNA follows: TGTGCCAGAAGCTCTAGCGGGACCCCCTACAATGAGCAGTTCTTC.

This chain links TRBV2 with TRBJ2-2, with D uncertain. Trimming left V 0 bases short and J 5 bases short, with 16 bases between. CDR1 and CDR2 (germline): SNHLY, FYNNEI. The CDR3 runs to 17 residues. The CDR3, as DNA: TGTGCCAGCAGTGAAGCGCTTTGGGTGACGGTAACCGGGGAGCTGTTTTTT. Protein: CASSEALWVTVTGELFF.

The genes are TRBV28 and TRBJ1-2; D is uncertain. The germline gives CDR1 MDHEN, CDR2 SYDVKM. Trimming removed 5 bases at V and 8 bases at J, with 12 bases between. This CDR3 contains 12 residues. CDR3 loop: CASSPGRYGYTF. The CDR3 bases are TGTGCCAGCAGTCCGGGCCGTTACGGCTACACCTTC.

The chain links TRBV6-2 or TRBV6-3 to TRBJ2-5; TRBD2 matches at 10 bases. The CDR3 consists of 17 residues. Germline CDR1 reads MNHEY; CDR2 reads SVGEGT. V trimming: 2 bases; J trimming: 7 bases; junction bases outside the gene matches: 13. CDR3 in amino acids: CASSYRLAGDGPGTQYF. As DNA, the CDR3 is TGTGCCAGCAGTTACCGTCTAGCGGGAGATGGGCCGGGGACCCAGTACTTC.

The rearrangement links TRBV2 to TRBJ2-7; the match to TRBD2 covers 12 bases. This CDR3 comprises 15 residues. The V gene end was trimmed by 8 bases and the J gene end by 4 bases; junction bases not matched to a gene: 9. CDR1 and CDR2 (germline): SNHLY, FYNNEI. The DNA of the CDR3 is TGTGCCAGCGGGGCTAGCGGGAGGGCCGGATACGAGCAGTACTTC. Translation: CASGASGRAGYEQYF.

This chain links TRBV19 with TRBJ2-3, with D possibly TRBD1 on 6 matching bases. The CDR3 is made up of 14 amino acids. Germline V lookup: CDR1 LNHDA, CDR2 SQIVND (reference sequence). The germline V and J ends were trimmed by 3 bases and 5 bases, with 12 bases remaining between them. This chain's CDR3 is CASSMIGGKDTQYF. Written as DNA, the CDR3 is TGTGCCAGTAGTATGATAGGGGGAAAAGATACGCAGTATTTT.

The chain employs TRBV19 and TRBJ1-5; 12 nucleotides line up with TRBD1. CDR1 and CDR2 from the germline V gene are LNHDA and SQIVND (reference sequence). The length of the CDR3 is 17 residues. V shed 5 bases, J shed 6 bases, and the junction held 11 bases outside the gene matches. The CDR3, as DNA: TGTGCCAGTAGTTCCCCCCCGGGGACAGGGGGCTCTCAGCCCCAGCATTTT. This codes for CASSSPPGTGGSQPQHF. The full variable domain, its missing parts supplied by reference TRBV19 and TRBJ1-5, is DGGITQSPKYLFRKEGQNVTLSCEQNLNHDAMYWYRQDPGQGLRLIYYSQIVNDFQKGDIAEGYSVSREKKESFPLTVTSAQKNPTAFYLCASSSPPGTGGSQPQHFGDGTRLSIL.

V usage is TRBV27 and J usage is TRBJ2-7, with D perhaps TRBD1 (6 bases). Germline lookup yields CDR1 MNHEY and CDR2 SMNVEV (reference sequence). Trimming pared 3 bases from V and 2 bases from J, leaving 11 bases between. This CDR3 has 14 amino acids. CDR3 sequence (DNA): TGTGCCAGCAGTTTGGGCAGGGGACCCTACGAGCAGTACTTC. Translation: CASSLGRGPYEQYF.

The chain employs TRBV12-3 or TRBV12-4 and TRBJ2-3, with D perhaps assigned TRBD1 or TRBD2 (5 bases each). The V and J ends lost 9 bases and 4 bases respectively, with 14 bases between them. This CDR3 has 13 amino acids. CDR3 DNA: TGTGCCAGTTGGGGCGCGGGTGCAGATACGCAGTATTTT. This encodes CASWGAGADTQYF.

The V gene is TRBV18, the J gene TRBJ1-1; possible D gene TRBD1, 6 bases. The CDR3 loop spans 17 amino acids. V was trimmed by 1 base and J by 3 bases, leaving 18 bases between them. CDR1 KGHSH and CDR2 LQKENI come from the germline V gene. The CDR3 sequence is CASSPLASGGADTEAFF. Written as DNA, the CDR3 is TGTGCCAGCTCACCACTTGCCTCCGGGGGCGCCGACACTGAAGCTTTCTTT.

The chain uses TRBV11-2 and TRBJ2-7; the match to TRBD1 covers 8 bases. The J segment lost 2 bases and the V segment lost 5 bases, leaving 5 bases of the junction unmatched. Per germline, CDR1 SGHAT and CDR2 FQNNGV. This CDR3 contains 14 residues. The DNA for the CDR3 is TGTGCCAGCAGCACGGGACAGGCCCCCTACGAGCAGTACTTC. This translates into CASSTGQAPYEQYF.

The chain links TRBV3-1 (or the pseudogene TRBV3-2) to TRBJ2-1, with a possible D match to TRBD2 (5 bases). From germline, CDR1 is LGHDT and CDR2 YNNKEL (reference sequence). The length of the CDR3 is 14 residues. Deletions cut 4 bases from V and 6 bases from J, with 13 bases between. The CDR3 sequence is CASSPLGRGNEQFF. The CDR3 coding sequence is TGTGCCAGCAGCCCGTTGGGGAGAGGCAATGAGCAGTTCTTC.

The rearrangement links TRBV20-1 to TRBJ1-2; the match to TRBD1 covers 10 bases. The CDR3 has 14 amino acids. Trimming removed 3 bases from V and 4 bases from J; junction bases left unmatched: 5. Germline V CDR1 and CDR2: DFQATT, SNEGSKA (reference sequence). The CDR3 DNA reads as TGCAGTGCTAGTGGACAGGGGGTCGGCTATGGCTACACCTTC. This translates into CSASGQGVGYGYTF.

The CDR3 coding sequence is TGCAGCGCCTCCGGGACTAGCGACCGCACAGATACGCAGTATTTT. Translating gives CSASGTSDRTDTQYF. The chain carries TRBV29-1 and TRBJ2-3; 10 nucleotides line up with TRBD2. This CDR3 has 15 amino acids. V lost 7 bases, J lost 1 base, and 8 bases stayed unmatched. The germline gives CDR1 SQVTM, CDR2 ANQGSEA.

The J gene is TRBJ2-7, the V gene TRBV7-2; D might be TRBD1 (5 bases). The CDR3 has 15 amino acids. The V gene's germline CDR1 is SGHTA and CDR2 FQGNSA. Trimming removed 1 base from V and 0 bases from J, with 10 bases in between. CDR3 in amino acids: CASSLVAGFSYEQYF. Written as DNA, the CDR3 is TGTGCCAGCAGCTTAGTGGCAGGGTTCTCCTACGAGCAGTACTTC.